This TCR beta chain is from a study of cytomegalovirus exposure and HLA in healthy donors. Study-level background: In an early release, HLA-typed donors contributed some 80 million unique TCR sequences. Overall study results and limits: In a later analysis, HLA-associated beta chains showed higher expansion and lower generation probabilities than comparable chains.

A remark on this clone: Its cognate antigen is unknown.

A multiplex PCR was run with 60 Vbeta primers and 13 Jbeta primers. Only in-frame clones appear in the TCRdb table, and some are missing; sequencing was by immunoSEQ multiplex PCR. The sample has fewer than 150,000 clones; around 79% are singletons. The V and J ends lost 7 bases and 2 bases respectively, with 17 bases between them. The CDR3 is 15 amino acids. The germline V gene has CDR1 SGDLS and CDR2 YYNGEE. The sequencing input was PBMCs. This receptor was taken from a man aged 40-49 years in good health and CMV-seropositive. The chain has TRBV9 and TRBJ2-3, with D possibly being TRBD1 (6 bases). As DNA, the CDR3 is TGTGCCAGCGGGGGCCCTGGCCCTCTCACAGATACGCAGTATTTT. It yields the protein CASGGPGPLTDTQYF.